A selection of T cell receptor beta chains follows, all from one sample in a study of human T cells and chemical hapten exposure. TCRdb called the reads again in MiXCR, with one record for every CDR3 protein. The data hold about 120,000 distinct CDR3 sequences, with over 6.5% observed a single time. Sequencing was performed on whole blood. These receptors came from a human donor in good health. Some clones in this sample may be carry-over from other donors' samples. The CDR3 runs from the conserved cysteine through the conserved F or W. The D gene is left open where the match is weak. Clone size, where shown, is once, few, many, or a class for clones that have expanded.

clone_size j_call d_call cdr3_length v_call cdr3_aa cdr3_nt
few TRBJ2-7 . 14 TRBV7-2 CASSLGQNRYEQYF TGTGCCAGCAGCTTAGGACAGAACCGCTACGAGCAGTACTTC
. TRBJ2-7 . 13 TRBV7-6 CASSLAEGYEQYF TGTGCCAGCAGCTTAGCTGAGGGATACGAGCAGTACTTC
few TRBJ2-2 TRBD2 15 TRBV9 CASSPWTSSAGELFF TGTGCCAGCAGCCCTTGGACTAGTAGTGCCGGGGAGCTGTTTTTT
. TRBJ2-1 . 15 TRBV6-2/TRBV6-3 CASQKGGGAYNEQFF TGTGCCAGCCAAAAGGGGGGGGGGGCCTACAATGAGCAGTTCTTC
. TRBJ2-5 . 17 TRBV6-5 CASSYPAPGHRQETQYF TGTGCCAGCAGTTACCCCGCCCCGGGACACAGGCAAGAGACCCAGTACTTC
. TRBJ2-2 TRBD2 16 TRBV3-1 CASSLGTSGVSGELFF TGTGCCAGCAGCCTCGGGACTAGCGGGGTATCCGGGGAGCTGTTTTTT
. TRBJ2-1 . 16 TRBV19 CASSMPPGYFGNEQFF TGTGCCAGTAGTATGCCCCCGGGCTATTTTGGGAATGAGCAGTTCTTC
. TRBJ1-1 . 15 TRBV3-1 CASSQDPGGASEAFF TGTGCCAGCAGCCAAGACCCCGGCGGGGCATCTGAAGCTTTCTTT
. TRBJ1-1 TRBD1 13 TRBV27 CASRDRSITEAFF TGTGCCAGTAGGGACAGATCGATCACTGAAGCTTTCTTT
many TRBJ1-6 . 14 TRBV9 CASSDPRRDSPLHF TGTGCCAGCAGCGATCCCCGCCGGGATTCACCCCTCCACTTT
. TRBJ1-2 . 18 TRBV7-9 CASSLEGRTAVANYGYTF TGTGCCAGCAGCTTAGAGGGCCGGACAGCGGTGGCTAACTATGGCTACACCTTC
. TRBJ2-2 . 18 TRBV12-3/TRBV12-4 CASSLSLGAGASTGELFF TGTGCCAGCAGTTTATCCCTGGGCGCGGGGGCGAGCACCGGGGAGCTGTTTTTT
. TRBJ1-1 . 14 TRBV10-3 CAISGEGRNTEAFF TGTGCCATCAGTGGGGAGGGACGGAACACTGAAGCTTTCTTT
few TRBJ2-3 . 15 TRBV14 CASSQDGLSTDTQYF TGTGCCAGCAGCCAAGATGGTCTAAGCACAGATACGCAGTATTTT
few TRBJ2-7 . 14 TRBV6-5 CASSTPTSPYEQYF TGTGCCAGCAGTACGCCCACCAGTCCCTACGAGCAGTACTTC
few TRBJ1-2 . 13 TRBV5-1 CASRAGEEYGYTF TGCGCCAGCAGGGCAGGGGAAGAATATGGCTACACCTTC
many TRBJ1-3 . 17 TRBV7-9 CASSNIRGGRSGNTIYF TGTGCCAGCAGCAACATTCGCGGGGGCAGGTCTGGAAACACCATATATTTT
few TRBJ2-1 TRBD2 16 TRBV10-3 CAISREPSGRAGEQFF TGTGCCATCAGCCGAGAGCCTAGCGGGAGGGCCGGTGAGCAGTTCTTC
few TRBJ1-3 . 11 TRBV29-1 CSVNSGNTIYF TGCAGCGTCAACTCTGGAAACACCATATATTTT
many TRBJ1-5 . 14 TRBV5-5 CASSFLESNQPQHF TGTGCCAGCAGCTTCCTGGAGAGCAATCAGCCCCAGCATTTT
few TRBJ2-3 TRBD1 15 TRBV19 CASSTRQGTTDTQYF TGTGCCAGTAGTACCCGACAGGGGACGACAGATACGCAGTATTTT
few TRBJ2-1 TRBD1 14 TRBV29-1 CSVPDRVVYNEQFF TGCAGCGTTCCGGACAGGGTTGTCTACAATGAGCAGTTCTTC
many TRBJ1-1 TRBD1 15 TRBV12-3/TRBV12-4 CASRTDRRLNTEAFF TGTGCCAGCAGAACGGACAGGCGATTGAACACTGAAGCTTTCTTT
many TRBJ2-5 TRBD2 19 TRBV20-1 CSATGTAPQAGGPGETQYF TGCAGTGCTACCGGGACGGCTCCCCAAGCGGGAGGGCCTGGGGAGACCCAGTACTTC
once TRBJ2-3 . 15 TRBV6-5 CASSYWEGGTDTQYF TGTGCCAGCAGTTACTGGGAGGGGGGCACAGATACGCAGTATTTT
few TRBJ2-7 . 18 TRBV6-5 CASSYSMRAGRKSYEQYF TGTGCCAGCAGTTACTCGATGCGGGCAGGGCGGAAAAGCTACGAGCAGTACTTC
many TRBJ1-2 . 14 TRBV27 CASSSGGGGSGYTF TGTGCCAGCAGTTCTGGGGGGGGGGGTAGTGGCTACACCTTC
few TRBJ2-3 . 18 TRBV7-2 CASSRDKGGRWSTDTQYF TGTGCCAGCAGCCGGGATAAGGGGGGGCGGTGGAGCACAGATACGCAGTATTTT
many TRBJ1-6 . 14 TRBV7-2 CASSLALGTSPLHF TGTGCCAGCAGCTTAGCGTTGGGGACTTCACCCCTCCACTTT
many TRBJ2-2 . 13 TRBV6-2/TRBV6-3 CASSSGNTGELFF TGTGCCAGCAGCTCAGGGAACACCGGGGAGCTGTTTTTT
. TRBJ2-2 . 15 TRBV2 CASSWGRPTGGELFF TGTGCCAGCAGTTGGGGGCGGCCCACGGGCGGGGAGCTGTTTTTT
many TRBJ2-1 TRBD2 14 TRBV29-1 CSVVAGPGGNEQFF TGCAGCGTTGTAGCGGGACCGGGGGGTAATGAGCAGTTCTTC
few TRBJ1-6 . 14 TRBV6-2/TRBV6-3 CASSLWQDEAPLHF TGTGCCAGCAGTTTATGGCAGGACGAAGCACCCCTCCACTTT
many TRBJ1-5 . 15 TRBV6-6 CASNRAGYSNQPQHF TGTGCCAGCAACAGGGCCGGGTATAGCAATCAGCCCCAGCATTTT
many TRBJ2-1 . 16 TRBV27 CASSFAPRSSYNEQFF TGTGCCAGCAGTTTTGCCCCTCGAAGCTCCTACAATGAGCAGTTCTTC
. TRBJ1-2 TRBD1 15 TRBV7-9 CASSLGDRNLFGYTF TGTGCCAGCAGCTTAGGGGACAGGAATCTCTTTGGCTACACCTTC
few TRBJ2-7 TRBD1 15 TRBV4-1 CASSLAPGQQYEQYF TGCGCCAGCAGCCTTGCGCCGGGACAGCAATACGAGCAGTACTTC
. TRBJ2-7 TRBD2 15 TRBV10-3 CAISGGLAGGHEQYF TGTGCCATCAGTGGGGGACTAGCGGGAGGGCACGAGCAGTACTTC
few TRBJ2-2 . 12 TRBV6-5 CASGRRTGELFF TGTGCCAGCGGGCGGAGGACCGGGGAGCTGTTTTTT
. TRBJ2-5 . 13 TRBV7-8 CASNQQVQETQYF TGTGCCAGCAACCAACAGGTTCAAGAGACCCAGTACTTC
. TRBJ2-7 . 15 TRBV6-1 CASSEHRILNYEQYF TGTGCCAGCAGTGAACACAGAATATTAAACTACGAGCAGTACTTC
. TRBJ2-3 . 16 TRBV15 CATSTERTGYRDTQYF TGTGCCACCAGCACTGAACGGACGGGTTACCGAGATACGCAGTATTTT
. TRBJ2-3 . 14 TRBV20-1 CSARTPKHTDTQYF TGCAGTGCTCGTACCCCAAAGCACACAGATACGCAGTATTTT
. TRBJ2-7 . 14 TRBV12-3/TRBV12-4 CASSLQTSSYEQYF TGTGCCAGCAGTTTACAGACCAGCTCCTACGAGCAGTACTTC
many TRBJ2-3 . 12 TRBV11-1 CASSLYTDTQYF TGTGCCAGCAGCCTTTACACAGATACGCAGTATTTT
. TRBJ2-1 TRBD1 16 TRBV12-3/TRBV12-4 CASNILDRATYNEQFF TGTGCCAGCAACATCCTCGACAGGGCGACCTACAATGAGCAGTTCTTC
. TRBJ1-1 . 13 TRBV19 CASSRAGSTEAFF TGTGCCAGTTCCCGGGCAGGATCCACTGAAGCTTTCTTT
. TRBJ1-5 . 14 TRBV4-2 CASSPTLTAWPQHF TGTGCCAGCAGCCCCACACTCACAGCCTGGCCCCAGCATTTT
many TRBJ1-1 . 17 TRBV5-1 CASSLFGLGRTNTEAFF TGCGCCAGCAGCTTGTTCGGACTGGGGAGGACGAACACTGAAGCTTTCTTT
many TRBJ2-3 . 13 TRBV6-1 CASSTGPTDTQYF TGTGCCAGCAGTACAGGGCCCACAGATACGCAGTATTTT
. TRBJ2-5 TRBD2 17 TRBV10-2 CASSESGRLAEKETQYF TGCGCCAGCAGTGAGTCGGGACGACTAGCGGAGAAAGAGACCCAGTACTTC
once TRBJ2-2 . 14 TRBV2 CASTTLGNTGELFF TGTGCCAGTACGACTCTTGGGAACACCGGGGAGCTGTTTTTT
. TRBJ2-1 . 14 TRBV3-1 CASSQGGPNNEQFF TGTGCCAGCAGCCAAGGGGGGCCTAACAATGAGCAGTTCTTC
few TRBJ1-5 . 14 TRBV27 CASSFSGFNQPQHF TGTGCCAGCAGTTTCTCAGGGTTCAATCAGCCCCAGCATTTT